This is a list of T cell receptor beta chains from one sample in a study of cytomegalovirus exposure and HLA in healthy donors. Profiling relied on immunoSEQ multiplex PCR, and the TCRdb table lists in-frame clones only, not all of them. The sample carries some 100,000 clones, around 70% recorded once. Sequencing was done on a sample of PBMCs. These receptor sequences come from a woman aged 45-65 years in good health and CMV-seropositive. The CDR3 runs from the conserved cysteine through the conserved F or W. The D gene is left open where the match is weak.

V: TRBV28; J: TRBJ1-2; D: NA; DNA: TGTGCCAGCAGTCCAACCTACTGGGGCTACACCTTC; CDR3: CASSPTYWGYTF
V: TRBV9; J: TRBJ1-3; D: NA; DNA: TGTGCCAGCAGCGGAAATAGTATAAACACCATATATTTT; CDR3: CASSGNSINTIYF
V: TRBV11-3; J: TRBJ2-7; D: NA; DNA: TGTGCCAGCAGCTTAGTTCCAGGACAGAAAGCTACCTACGAGCAGTACTTC; CDR3: CASSLVPGQKATYEQYF
V: TRBV7-2; J: TRBJ1-4; D: NA; DNA: TGTGCCAGCAGCTTAGTAAATGAAAAACTGTTTTTT; CDR3: CASSLVNEKLFF
V: TRBV19; J: TRBJ2-1; D: TRBD2; DNA: TGTGCCAGCCGGACTAGCGGGAGTTCTTATACTAATGAGCAGTTCTTC; CDR3: CASRTSGSSYTNEQFF
V: TRBV2; J: TRBJ1-5; D: NA; DNA: TGTGCCAGCGCCCGAGGGGGAGATCAGCCCCAGCATTTT; CDR3: CASARGGDQPQHF
V: TRBV5-1; J: TRBJ2-3; D: TRBD2; DNA: TGCGCCAGCAGCTCCTTAGCGGGTAGCACAGATACGCAGTATTTT; CDR3: CASSSLAGSTDTQYF
V: TRBV11-2; J: TRBJ2-2; D: TRBD2; DNA: TGTGCCAGCAGTCGGACTAGCGGGGGTCGGAACACCGGGGAGCTGTTTTTT; CDR3: CASSRTSGGRNTGELFF
V: TRBV6-6; J: TRBJ2-3; D: NA; DNA: TGTGCCAGCAGTTCCCAGGAATTCCATACGCAGTATTTT; CDR3: CASSSQEFHTQYF
V: TRBV29-1; J: TRBJ2-2; D: TRBD2; DNA: TGCAGCGTGGGGAACATCCGGACTAGCGGGGAGCTGTTTTTT; CDR3: CSVGNIRTSGELFF